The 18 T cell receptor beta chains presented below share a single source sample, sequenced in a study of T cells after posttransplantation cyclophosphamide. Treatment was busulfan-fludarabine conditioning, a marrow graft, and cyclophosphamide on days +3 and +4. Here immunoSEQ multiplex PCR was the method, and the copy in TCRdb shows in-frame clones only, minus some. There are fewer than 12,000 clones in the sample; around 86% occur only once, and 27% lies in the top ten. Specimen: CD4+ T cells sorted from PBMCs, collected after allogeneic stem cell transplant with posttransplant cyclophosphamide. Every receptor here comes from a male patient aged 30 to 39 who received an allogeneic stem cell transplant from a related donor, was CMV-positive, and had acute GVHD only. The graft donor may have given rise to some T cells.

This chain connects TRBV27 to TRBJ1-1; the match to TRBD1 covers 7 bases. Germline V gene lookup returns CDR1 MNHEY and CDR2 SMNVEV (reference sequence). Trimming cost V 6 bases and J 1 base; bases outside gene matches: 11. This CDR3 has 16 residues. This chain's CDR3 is CASRRTGDRQNTEAFF. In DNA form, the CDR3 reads TGTGCCAGCAGGAGGACAGGAGATAGGCAGAACACTGAAGCTTTCTTT.

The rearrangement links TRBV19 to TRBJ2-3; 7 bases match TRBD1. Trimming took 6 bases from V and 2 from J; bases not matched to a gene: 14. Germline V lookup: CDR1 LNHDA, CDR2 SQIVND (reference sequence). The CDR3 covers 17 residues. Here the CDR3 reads CASSSPRDSLPTDTQYF. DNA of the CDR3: TGTGCCAGTAGCTCCCCCCGGGACAGCCTTCCCACAGATACGCAGTATTTT.

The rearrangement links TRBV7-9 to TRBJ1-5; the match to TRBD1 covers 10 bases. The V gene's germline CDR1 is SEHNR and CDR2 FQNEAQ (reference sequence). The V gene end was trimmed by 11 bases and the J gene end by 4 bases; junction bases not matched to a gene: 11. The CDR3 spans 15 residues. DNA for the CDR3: TGTGCCTCTCAGCCGGGACAGGGGTTTAATCAGCCCCAGCATTTT. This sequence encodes CASQPGQGFNQPQHF.

CDR3 protein: CASRQGLARTDTQYF. The CDR3 region has the DNA TGTGCCAGCAGGCAGGGACTAGCCCGCACAGATACGCAGTATTTT. The chain links TRBV5-6 to TRBJ2-3; 9 positions agree with TRBD2. With V trimmed by 5 bases and J by 1 base, 5 bases remained unmatched. The CDR3 length is 15 residues. Germline V gene sequence: CDR1 SGHDT, CDR2 YYEEEE.

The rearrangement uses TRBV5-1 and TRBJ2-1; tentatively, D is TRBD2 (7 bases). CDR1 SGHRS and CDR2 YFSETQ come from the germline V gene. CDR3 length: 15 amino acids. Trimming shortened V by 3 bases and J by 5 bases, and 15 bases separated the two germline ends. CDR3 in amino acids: CASSWEGGPNNEQFF. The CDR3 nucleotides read TGCGCCAGCAGCTGGGAGGGGGGGCCTAACAATGAGCAGTTCTTC.

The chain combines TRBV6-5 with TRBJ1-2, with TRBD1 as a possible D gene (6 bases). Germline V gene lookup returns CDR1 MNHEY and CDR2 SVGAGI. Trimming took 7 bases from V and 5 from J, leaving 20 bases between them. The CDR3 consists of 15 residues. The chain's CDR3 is CASTRGGLGGYGYTF. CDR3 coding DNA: TGTGCCAGCACTAGGGGGGGGCTCGGGGGATATGGCTACACCTTC.

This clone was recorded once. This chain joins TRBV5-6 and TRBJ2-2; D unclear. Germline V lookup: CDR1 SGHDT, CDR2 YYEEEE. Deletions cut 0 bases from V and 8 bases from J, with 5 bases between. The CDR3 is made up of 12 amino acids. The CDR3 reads CASSLVEGELFF. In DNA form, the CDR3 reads TGTGCCAGCAGCTTGGTTGAGGGGGAGCTGTTTTTT.

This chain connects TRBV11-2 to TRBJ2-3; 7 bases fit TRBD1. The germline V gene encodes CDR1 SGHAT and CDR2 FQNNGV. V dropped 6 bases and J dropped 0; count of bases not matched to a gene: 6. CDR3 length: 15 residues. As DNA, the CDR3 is TGTGCCAGCAGTCGACAGGGATATAGCACAGATACGCAGTATTTT. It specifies CASSRQGYSTDTQYF.

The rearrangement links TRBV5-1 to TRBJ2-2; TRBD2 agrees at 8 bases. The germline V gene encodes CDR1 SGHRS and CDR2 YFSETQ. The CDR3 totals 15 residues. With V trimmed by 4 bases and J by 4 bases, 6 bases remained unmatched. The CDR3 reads CASSPRGGSTGELFF. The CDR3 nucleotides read TGCGCCAGCAGCCCACGGGGGGGCAGCACCGGGGAGCTGTTTTTT.

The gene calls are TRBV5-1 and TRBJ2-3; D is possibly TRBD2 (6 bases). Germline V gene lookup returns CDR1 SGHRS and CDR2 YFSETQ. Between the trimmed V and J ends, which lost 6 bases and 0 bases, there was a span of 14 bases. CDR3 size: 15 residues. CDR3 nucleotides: TGCGCCAGCACTCGGCGTAGCGGTAGCACAGATACGCAGTATTTT. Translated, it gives CASTRRSGSTDTQYF.

Written as DNA, the CDR3 is TGTGCCAGCGAAGGGGGCATGAACACTGAAGCTTTCTTT. Amino acids: CASEGGMNTEAFF. V is TRBV9 and J is TRBJ1-1; TRBD1 aligns across 7 bases. V dropped 7 bases and J dropped 0; count of bases not matched to a gene: 3. The CDR3 contains 13 residues. Germline V CDR1 and CDR2: SGDLS, YYNGEE.

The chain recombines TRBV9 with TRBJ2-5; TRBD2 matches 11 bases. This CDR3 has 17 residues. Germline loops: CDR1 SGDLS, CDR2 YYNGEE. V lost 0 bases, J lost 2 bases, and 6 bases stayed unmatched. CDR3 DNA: TGTGCCAGCAGCGTAGGGGCTAGCGGGGGGTCACAAGAGACCCAGTACTTC. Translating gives CASSVGASGGSQETQYF.

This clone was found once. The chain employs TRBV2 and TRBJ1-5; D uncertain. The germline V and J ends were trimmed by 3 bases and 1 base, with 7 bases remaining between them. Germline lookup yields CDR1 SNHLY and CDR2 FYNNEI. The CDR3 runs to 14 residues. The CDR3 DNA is TGTGCCAGCAGTGATTTTCCGAGCAATCAGCCCCAGCATTTT. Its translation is CASSDFPSNQPQHF.

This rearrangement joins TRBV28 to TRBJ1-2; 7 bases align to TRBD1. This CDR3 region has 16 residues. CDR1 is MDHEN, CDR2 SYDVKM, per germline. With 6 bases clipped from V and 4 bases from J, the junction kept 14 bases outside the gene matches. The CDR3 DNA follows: TGTGCCAGCAGCCCCCCAACAGGGGCGCGGGGCTATGGCTACACCTTC. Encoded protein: CASSPPTGARGYGYTF.

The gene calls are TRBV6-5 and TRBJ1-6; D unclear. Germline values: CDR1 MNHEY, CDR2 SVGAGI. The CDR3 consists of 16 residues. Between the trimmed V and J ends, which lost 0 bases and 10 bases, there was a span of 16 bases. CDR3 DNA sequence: TGTGCCAGCAGTTACTCGAATCTCTACCCTCGCTCACCCCTCCACTTT. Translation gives CASSYSNLYPRSPLHF.

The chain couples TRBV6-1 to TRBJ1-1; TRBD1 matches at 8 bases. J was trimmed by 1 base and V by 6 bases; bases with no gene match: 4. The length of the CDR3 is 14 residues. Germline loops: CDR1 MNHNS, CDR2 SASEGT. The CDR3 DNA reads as TGTGCCAGCAGCAGACAGGGGACGAACACTGAAGCTTTCTTT. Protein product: CASSRQGTNTEAFF.

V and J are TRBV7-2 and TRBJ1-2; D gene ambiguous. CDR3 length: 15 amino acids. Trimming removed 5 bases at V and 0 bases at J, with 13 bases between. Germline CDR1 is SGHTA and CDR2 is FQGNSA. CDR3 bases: TGTGCCAGCAGCCCGCCTGCGGGAACTAACTATGGCTACACCTTC. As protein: CASSPPAGTNYGYTF.

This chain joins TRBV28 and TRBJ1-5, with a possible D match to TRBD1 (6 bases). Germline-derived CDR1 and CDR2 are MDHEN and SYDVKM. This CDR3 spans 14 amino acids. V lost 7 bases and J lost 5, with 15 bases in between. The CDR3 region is CASTTYRAHQPQHF. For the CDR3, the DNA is TGTGCCAGCACTACATACAGGGCCCATCAGCCCCAGCATTTT.